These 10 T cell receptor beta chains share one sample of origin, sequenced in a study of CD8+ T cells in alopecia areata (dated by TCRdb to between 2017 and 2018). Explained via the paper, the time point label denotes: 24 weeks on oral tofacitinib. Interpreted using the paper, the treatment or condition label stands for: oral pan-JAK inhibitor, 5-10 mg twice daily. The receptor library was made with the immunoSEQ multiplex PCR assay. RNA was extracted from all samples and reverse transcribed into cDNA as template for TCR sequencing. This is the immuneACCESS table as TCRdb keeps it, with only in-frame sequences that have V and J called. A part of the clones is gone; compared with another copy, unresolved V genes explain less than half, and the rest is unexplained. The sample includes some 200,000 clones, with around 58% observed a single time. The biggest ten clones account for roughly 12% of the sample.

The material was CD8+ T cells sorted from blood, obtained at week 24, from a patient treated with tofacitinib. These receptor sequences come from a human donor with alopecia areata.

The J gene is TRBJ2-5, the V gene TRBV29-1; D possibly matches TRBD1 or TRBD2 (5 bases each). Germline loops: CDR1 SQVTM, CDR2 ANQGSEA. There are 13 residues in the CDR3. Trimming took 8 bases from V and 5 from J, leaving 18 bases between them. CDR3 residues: CSLGAGVGETQYF. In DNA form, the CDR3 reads TGCAGCCTCGGGGCCGGGGTGGGCGAGACCCAGTACTTC.

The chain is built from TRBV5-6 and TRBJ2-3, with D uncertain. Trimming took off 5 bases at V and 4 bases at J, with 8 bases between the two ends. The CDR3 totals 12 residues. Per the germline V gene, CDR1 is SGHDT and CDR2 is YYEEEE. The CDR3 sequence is CASRSRSDTQYF. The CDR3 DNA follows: TGTGCCAGCAGATCGCGATCAGATACGCAGTATTTT. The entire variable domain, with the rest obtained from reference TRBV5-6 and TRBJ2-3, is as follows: DAGVTQSPTHLIKTRGQQVTLRCSPKSGHDTVSWYQQALGQGPQFIFQYYEEEERQRGNFPDRFSGHQFPNYSSELNVNALLLGDSALYLCASRSRSDTQYFGPGTRLTVL.

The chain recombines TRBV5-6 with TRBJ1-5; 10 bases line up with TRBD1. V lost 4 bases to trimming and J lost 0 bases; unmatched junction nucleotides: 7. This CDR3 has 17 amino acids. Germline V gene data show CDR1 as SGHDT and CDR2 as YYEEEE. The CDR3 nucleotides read TGTGCCAGCAGCGGAGGGACAGGGGTTTATAGCAATCAGCCCCAGCATTTT. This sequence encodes CASSGGTGVYSNQPQHF. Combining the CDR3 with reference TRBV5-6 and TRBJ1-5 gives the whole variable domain DAGVTQSPTHLIKTRGQQVTLRCSPKSGHDTVSWYQQALGQGPQFIFQYYEEEERQRGNFPDRFSGHQFPNYSSELNVNALLLGDSALYLCASSGGTGVYSNQPQHFGDGTRLSIL.

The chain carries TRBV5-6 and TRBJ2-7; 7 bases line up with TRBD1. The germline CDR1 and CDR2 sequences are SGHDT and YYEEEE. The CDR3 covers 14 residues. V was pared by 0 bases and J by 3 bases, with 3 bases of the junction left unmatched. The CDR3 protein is CASSLAGTVYEQYF. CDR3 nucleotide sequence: TGTGCCAGCAGCTTGGCCGGGACAGTCTACGAGCAGTACTTC.

The CDR3 protein is CAISDPGGPNYEQYF. The CDR3 nucleotides read TGTGCCATCAGTGACCCCGGGGGTCCTAACTACGAGCAGTACTTC. V gene TRBV10-3 combines with J gene TRBJ2-7, with a possible D match to TRBD2 (6 bases). The ends were cut back, 3 bases at V and 3 bases at J, with 15 bases in the middle. The V gene's germline CDR1 is ENHRY and CDR2 SYGVKD. The CDR3 has 15 amino acids.

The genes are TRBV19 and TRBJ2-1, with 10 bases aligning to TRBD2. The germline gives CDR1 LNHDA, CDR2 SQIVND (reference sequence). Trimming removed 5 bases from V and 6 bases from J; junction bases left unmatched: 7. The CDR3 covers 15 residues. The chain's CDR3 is CASSRIAGGGNEQFF. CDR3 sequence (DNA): TGTGCCAGTAGTCGCATAGCGGGGGGAGGCAATGAGCAGTTCTTC. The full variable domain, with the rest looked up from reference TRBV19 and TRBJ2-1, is DGGITQSPKYLFRKEGQNVTLSCEQNLNHDAMYWYRQDPGQGLRLIYYSQIVNDFQKGDIAEGYSVSREKKESFPLTVTSAQKNPTAFYLCASSRIAGGGNEQFFGPGTRLTVL.

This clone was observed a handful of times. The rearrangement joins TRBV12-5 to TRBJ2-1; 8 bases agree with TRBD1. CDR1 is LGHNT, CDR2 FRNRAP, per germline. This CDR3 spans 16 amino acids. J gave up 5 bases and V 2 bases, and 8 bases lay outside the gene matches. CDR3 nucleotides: TGTGCTAGTGGTTTGTGGGAACAGGGGGTGAACAATGAGCAGTTCTTC. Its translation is CASGLWEQGVNNEQFF.

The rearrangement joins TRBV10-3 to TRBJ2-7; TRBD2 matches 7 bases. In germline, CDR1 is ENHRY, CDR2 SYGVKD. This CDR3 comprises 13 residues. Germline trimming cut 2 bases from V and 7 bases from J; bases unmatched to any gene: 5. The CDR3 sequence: CAISEGNSGEQYF. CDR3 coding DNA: TGTGCCATCAGTGAGGGGAATAGCGGGGAGCAGTACTTC.

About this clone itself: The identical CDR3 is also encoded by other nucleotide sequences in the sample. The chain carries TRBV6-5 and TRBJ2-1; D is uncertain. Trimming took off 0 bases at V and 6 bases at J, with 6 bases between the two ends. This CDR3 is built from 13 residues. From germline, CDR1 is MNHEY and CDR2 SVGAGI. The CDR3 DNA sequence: TGTGCCAGCAGTTACTCAAGAGGCAATGAGCAGTTCTTC. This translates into CASSYSRGNEQFF.

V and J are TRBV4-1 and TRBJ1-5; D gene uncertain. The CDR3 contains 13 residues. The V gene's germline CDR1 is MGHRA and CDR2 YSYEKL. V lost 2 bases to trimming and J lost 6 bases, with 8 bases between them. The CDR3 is CASSQRRGQPQHF. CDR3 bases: TGCGCCAGCAGCCAAAGGCGGGGTCAGCCCCAGCATTTT.